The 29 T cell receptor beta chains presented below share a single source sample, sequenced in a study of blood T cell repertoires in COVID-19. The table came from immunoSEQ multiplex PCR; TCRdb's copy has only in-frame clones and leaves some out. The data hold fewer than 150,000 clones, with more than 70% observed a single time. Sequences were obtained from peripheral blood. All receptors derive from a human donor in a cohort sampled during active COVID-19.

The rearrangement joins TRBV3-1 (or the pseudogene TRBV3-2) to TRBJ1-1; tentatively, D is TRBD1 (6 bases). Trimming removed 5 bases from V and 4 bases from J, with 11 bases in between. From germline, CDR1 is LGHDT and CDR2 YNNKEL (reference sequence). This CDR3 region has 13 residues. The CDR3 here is CASSTGTITEAFF. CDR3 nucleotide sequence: TGTGCCAGCAGCACCGGGACAATCACTGAAGCTTTCTTT.

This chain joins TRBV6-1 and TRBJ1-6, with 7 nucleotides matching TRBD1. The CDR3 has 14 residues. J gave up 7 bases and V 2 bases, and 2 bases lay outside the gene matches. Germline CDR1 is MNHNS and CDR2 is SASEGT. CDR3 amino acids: CASSEQGGNSPLHF. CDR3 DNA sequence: TGTGCCAGCAGTGAACAGGGGGGAAATTCACCCCTCCACTTT.

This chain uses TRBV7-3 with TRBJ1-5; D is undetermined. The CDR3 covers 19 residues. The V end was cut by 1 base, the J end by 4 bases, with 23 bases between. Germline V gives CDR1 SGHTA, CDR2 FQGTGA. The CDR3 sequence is CASSLILGRWSVGNQPQHF. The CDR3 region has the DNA TGTGCCAGCAGCTTAATTTTAGGGAGATGGAGCGTTGGAAATCAGCCCCAGCATTTT. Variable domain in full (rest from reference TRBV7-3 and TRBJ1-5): GAGVSQTPSNKVTEKGKYVELRCDPISGHTALYWYRQSLGQGPEFLIYFQGTGAADDSGLPNDRFFAVRPEGSVSTLKIQRTERGDSAVYLCASSLILGRWSVGNQPQHFGDGTRLSIL.

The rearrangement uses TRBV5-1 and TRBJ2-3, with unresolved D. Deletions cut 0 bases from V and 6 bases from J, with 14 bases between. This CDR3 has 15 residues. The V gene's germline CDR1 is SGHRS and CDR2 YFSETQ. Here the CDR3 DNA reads TGCGCCAGCAGCTTGGAACAGAAAGCCTCTGATACGCAGTATTTT. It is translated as CASSLEQKASDTQYF. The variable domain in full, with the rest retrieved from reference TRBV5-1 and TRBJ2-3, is KAGVTQTPRYLIKTRGQQVTLSCSPISGHRSVSWYQQTPGQGLQFLFEYFSETQRNKGNFPGRFSGRQFSNSRSEMNVSTLELGDSALYLCASSLEQKASDTQYFGPGTRLTVL.

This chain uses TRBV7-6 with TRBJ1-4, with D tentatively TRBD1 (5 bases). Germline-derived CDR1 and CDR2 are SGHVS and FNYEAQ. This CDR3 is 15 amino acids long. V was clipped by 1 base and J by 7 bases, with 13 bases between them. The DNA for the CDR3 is TGTGCCAGCAGCTTAGGGTCAGGGTCTAGTGAAAAACTGTTTTTT. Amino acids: CASSLGSGSSEKLFF.

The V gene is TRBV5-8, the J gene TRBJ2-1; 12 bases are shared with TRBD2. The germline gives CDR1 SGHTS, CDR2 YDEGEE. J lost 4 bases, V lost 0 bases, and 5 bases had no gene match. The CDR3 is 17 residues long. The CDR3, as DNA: TGTGCCAGCAGCTTGGTTCTAGCGGGGGGGTTTTACAATGAGCAGTTCTTC. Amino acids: CASSLVLAGGFYNEQFF. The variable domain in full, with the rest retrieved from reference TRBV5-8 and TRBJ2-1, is EAGVTQSPTHLIKTRGQQATLRCSPISGHTSVYWYQQALGLGLQFLLWYDEGEERNRGNFPPRFSGRQFPNYSSELNVNALELEDSALYLCASSLVLAGGFYNEQFFGPGTRLTVL.

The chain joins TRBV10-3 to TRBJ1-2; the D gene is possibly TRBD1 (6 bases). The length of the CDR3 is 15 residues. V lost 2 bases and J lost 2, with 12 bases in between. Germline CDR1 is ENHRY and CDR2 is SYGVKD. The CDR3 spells CAISETTGANYGYTF. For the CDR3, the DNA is TGTGCCATCAGTGAGACGACAGGCGCCAACTATGGCTACACCTTC.

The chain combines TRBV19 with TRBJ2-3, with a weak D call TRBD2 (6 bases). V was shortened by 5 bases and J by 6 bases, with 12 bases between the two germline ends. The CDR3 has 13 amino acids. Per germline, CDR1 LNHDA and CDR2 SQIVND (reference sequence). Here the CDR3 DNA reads TGTGCCAGTAGTGCAGGGACTTCCGATACGCAGTATTTT. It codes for CASSAGTSDTQYF.

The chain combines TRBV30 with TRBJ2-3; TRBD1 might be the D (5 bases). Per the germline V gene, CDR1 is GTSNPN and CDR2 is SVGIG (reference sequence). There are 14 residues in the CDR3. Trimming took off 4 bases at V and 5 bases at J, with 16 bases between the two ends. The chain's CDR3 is CAWTPGIRGDTQYF. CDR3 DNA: TGTGCCTGGACCCCTGGGATTAGGGGAGATACGCAGTATTTT.

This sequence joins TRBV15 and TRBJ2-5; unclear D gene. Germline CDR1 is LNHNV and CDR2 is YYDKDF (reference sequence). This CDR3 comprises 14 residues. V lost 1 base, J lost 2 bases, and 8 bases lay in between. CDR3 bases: TGTGCCACCAGCAGAGTAGCTGTACAAGAGACCCAGTACTTC. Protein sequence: CATSRVAVQETQYF.

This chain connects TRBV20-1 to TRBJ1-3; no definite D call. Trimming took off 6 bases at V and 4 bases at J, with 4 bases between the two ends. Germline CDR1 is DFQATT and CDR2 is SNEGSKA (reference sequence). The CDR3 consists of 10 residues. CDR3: CSALGNTIYF. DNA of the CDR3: TGCAGTGCCTTGGGAAACACCATATATTTT.

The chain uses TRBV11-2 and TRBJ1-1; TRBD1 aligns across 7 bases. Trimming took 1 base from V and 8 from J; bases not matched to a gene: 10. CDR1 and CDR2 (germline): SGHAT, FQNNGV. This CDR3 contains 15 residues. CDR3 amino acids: CASSLGAQGEREAFF. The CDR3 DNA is TGTGCCAGCAGCTTAGGTGCCCAGGGGGAAAGAGAAGCTTTCTTT.

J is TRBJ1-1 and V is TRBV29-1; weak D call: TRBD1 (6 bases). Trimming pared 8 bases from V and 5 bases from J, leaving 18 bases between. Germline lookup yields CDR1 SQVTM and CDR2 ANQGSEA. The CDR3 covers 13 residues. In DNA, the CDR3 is TGCAGCATAGGGACAAACTCGGGAACTGAAGCTTTCTTT. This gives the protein CSIGTNSGTEAFF.

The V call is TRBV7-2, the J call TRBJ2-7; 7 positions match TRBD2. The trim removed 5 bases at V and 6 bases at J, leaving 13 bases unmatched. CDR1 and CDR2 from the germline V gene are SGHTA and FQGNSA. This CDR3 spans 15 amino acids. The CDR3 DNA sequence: TGTGCCAGCAGCCCCACTGGGGGGGGGATACGCGAGCAGTACTTC. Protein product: CASSPTGGGIREQYF.

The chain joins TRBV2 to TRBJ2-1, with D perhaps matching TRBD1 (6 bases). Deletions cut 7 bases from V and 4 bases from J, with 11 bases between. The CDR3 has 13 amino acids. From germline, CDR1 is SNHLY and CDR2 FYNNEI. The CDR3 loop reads CASTRTGYNEQFF. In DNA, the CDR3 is TGTGCCAGCACCAGAACAGGGTACAATGAGCAGTTCTTC.

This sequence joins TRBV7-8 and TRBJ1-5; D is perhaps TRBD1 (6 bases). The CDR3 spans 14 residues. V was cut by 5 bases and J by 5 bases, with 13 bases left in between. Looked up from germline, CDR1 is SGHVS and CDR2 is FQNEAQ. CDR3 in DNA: TGTGCCAGCAGCCAGGGGAGGTTATATCAGCCCCAGCATTTT. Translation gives CASSQGRLYQPQHF.

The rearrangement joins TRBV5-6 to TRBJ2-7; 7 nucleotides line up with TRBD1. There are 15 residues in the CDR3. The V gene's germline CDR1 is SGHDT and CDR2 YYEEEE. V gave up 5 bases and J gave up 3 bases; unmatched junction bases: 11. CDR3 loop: CASRHYGGQSYEQYF. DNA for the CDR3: TGTGCCAGCAGACACTATGGGGGACAGAGCTACGAGCAGTACTTC.

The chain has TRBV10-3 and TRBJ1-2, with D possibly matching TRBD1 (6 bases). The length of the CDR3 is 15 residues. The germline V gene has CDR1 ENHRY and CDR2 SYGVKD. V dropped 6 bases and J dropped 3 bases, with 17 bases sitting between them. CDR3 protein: CAIRGRGGADYGYTF. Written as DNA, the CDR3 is TGTGCCATCAGGGGGAGGGGGGGCGCAGACTATGGCTACACCTTC.

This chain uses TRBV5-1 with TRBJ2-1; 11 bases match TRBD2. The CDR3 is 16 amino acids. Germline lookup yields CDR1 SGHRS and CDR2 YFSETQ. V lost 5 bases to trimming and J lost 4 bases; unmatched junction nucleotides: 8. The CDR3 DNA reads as TGCGCCAGCAGTCTAACCGGGACTAGCGGTTACAATGAGCAGTTCTTC. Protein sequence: CASSLTGTSGYNEQFF.

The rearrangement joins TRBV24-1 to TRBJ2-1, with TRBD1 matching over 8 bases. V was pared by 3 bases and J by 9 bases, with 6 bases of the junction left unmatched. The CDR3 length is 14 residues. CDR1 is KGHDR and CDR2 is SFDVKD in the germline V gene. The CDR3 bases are TGTGCCACCAGTGATGGGACAGGCCGAGGTGAGCAGTTCTTC. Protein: CATSDGTGRGEQFF.

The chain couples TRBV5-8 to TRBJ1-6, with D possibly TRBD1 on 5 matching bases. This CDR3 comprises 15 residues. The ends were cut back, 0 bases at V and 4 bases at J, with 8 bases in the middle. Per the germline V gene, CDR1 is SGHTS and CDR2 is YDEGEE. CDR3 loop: CASSLAGTYNSPLHF. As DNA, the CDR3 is TGTGCCAGCAGCTTGGCTGGGACTTATAATTCACCCCTCCACTTT.

Here the CDR3 reads CASSQEIPGSSSGNTIYF. The CDR3 DNA is TGCGCCAGCAGCCAAGAAATCCCCGGGAGCTCCTCTGGAAACACCATATATTTT. The chain employs TRBV4-3 and TRBJ1-3, with D unclear. Per the germline V gene, CDR1 is LGHNA and CDR2 is YSLEER. V was clipped by 0 bases and J by 0 bases, with 15 bases between them. The CDR3 consists of 18 residues.

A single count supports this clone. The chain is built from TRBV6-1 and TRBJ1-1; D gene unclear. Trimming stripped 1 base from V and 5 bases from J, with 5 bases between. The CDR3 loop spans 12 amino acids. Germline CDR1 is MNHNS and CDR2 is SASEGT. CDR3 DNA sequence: TGTGCCAGCAGTGAAGGGGAGACTGAAGCTTTCTTT. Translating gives CASSEGETEAFF.

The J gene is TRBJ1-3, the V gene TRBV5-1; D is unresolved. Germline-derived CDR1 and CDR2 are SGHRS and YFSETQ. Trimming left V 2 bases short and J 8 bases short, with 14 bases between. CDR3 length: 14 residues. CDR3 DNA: TGCGCCAGCAGCTTAGACGGCACCCTAGACACCATATATTTT. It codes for CASSLDGTLDTIYF.

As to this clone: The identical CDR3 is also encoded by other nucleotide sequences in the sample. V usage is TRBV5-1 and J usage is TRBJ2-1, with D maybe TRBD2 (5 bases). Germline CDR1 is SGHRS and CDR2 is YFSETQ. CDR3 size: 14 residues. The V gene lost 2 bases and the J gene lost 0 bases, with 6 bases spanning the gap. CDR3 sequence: CASSLGSSYNEQFF. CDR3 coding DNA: TGCGCCAGCAGCTTAGGGAGCTCCTACAATGAGCAGTTCTTC.

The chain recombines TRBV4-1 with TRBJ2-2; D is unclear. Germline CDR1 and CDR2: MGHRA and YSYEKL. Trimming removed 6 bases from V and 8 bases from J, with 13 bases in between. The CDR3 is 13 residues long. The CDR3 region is CASRPQVAGELFF. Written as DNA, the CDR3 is TGCGCCAGCAGACCCCAGGTGGCGGGGGAGCTGTTTTTT.

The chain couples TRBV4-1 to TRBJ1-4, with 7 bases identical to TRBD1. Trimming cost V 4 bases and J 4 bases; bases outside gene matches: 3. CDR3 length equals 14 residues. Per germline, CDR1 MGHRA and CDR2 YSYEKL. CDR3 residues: CASSRDSNNEKLFF. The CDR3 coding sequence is TGCGCCAGCAGCCGGGACAGCAATAATGAAAAACTGTTTTTT.

The CDR3 loop reads CASSLQGRGNTEAFF. As DNA, the CDR3 is TGTGCCAGCAGCTTACAGGGGAGGGGAAACACTGAAGCTTTCTTT. The V call is TRBV13, the J call TRBJ1-1; D is perhaps TRBD1 (6 bases). Germline V lookup: CDR1 PRHDT, CDR2 FYEKMQ (reference sequence). The CDR3 length is 15 residues. Trimming removed 2 bases from V and 2 bases from J, with 12 bases in between. Full variable domain (remainder filled in from reference TRBV13 and TRBJ1-1): AAGVIQSPRHLIKEKRETATLKCYPIPRHDTVYWYQQGPGQDPQFLISFYEKMQSDKGSIPDRFSAQQFSDYHSELNMSSLELGDSALYFCASSLQGRGNTEAFFGQGTRLTVV.

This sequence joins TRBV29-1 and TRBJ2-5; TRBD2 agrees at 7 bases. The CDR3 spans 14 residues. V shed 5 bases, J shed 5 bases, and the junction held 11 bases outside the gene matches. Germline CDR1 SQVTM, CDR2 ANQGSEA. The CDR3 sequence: CSVPSTGRGETQYF. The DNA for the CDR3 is TGCAGCGTTCCTAGTACGGGGCGGGGGGAGACCCAGTACTTC.